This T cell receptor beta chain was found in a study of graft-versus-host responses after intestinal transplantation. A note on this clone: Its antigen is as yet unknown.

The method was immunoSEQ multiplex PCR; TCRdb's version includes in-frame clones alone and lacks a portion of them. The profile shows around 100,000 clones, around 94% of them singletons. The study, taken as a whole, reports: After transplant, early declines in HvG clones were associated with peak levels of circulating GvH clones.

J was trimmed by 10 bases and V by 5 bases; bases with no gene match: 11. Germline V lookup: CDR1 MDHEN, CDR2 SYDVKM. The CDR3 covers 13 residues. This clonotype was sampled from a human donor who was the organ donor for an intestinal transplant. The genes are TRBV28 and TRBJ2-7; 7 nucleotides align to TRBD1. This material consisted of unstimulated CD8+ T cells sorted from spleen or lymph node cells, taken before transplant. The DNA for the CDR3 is TGTGCCAGCAGTGGGGCGGACCAGGGGGAACAGTACTTC. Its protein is CASSGADQGEQYF.